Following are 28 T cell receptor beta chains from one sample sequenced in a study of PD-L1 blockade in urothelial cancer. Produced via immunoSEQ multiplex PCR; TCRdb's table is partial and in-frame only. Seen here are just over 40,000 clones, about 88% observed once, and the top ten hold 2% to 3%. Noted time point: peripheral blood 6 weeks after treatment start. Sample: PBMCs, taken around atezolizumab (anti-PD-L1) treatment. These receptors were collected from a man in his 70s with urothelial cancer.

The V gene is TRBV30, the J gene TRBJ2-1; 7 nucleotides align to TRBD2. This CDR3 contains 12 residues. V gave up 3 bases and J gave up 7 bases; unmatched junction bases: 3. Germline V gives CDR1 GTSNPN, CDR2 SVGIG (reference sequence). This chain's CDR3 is CAWSGGKNEQFF. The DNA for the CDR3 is TGTGCCTGGAGCGGGGGGAAAAATGAGCAGTTCTTC.

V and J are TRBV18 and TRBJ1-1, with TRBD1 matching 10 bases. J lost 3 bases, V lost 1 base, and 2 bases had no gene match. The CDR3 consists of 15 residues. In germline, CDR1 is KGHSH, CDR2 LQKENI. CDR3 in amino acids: CASSPRTGGDTEAFF. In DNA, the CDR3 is TGTGCCAGCTCACCACGGACAGGGGGAGACACTGAAGCTTTCTTT. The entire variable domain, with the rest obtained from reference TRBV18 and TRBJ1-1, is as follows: NAGVMQNPRHLVRRRGQEARLRCSPMKGHSHVYWYRQLPEEGLKFMVYLQKENIIDESGMPKERFSAEFPKEGPSILRIQQVVRGDSAAYFCASSPRTGGDTEAFFGQGTRLTVV.

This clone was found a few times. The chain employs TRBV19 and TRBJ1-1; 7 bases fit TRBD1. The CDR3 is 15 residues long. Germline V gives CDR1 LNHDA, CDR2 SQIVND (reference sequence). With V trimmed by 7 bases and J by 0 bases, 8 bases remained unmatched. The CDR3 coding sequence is TGTGCCAGTACCCCCCGGAGGGGGCTGAACACTGAAGCTTTCTTT. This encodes CASTPRRGLNTEAFF.

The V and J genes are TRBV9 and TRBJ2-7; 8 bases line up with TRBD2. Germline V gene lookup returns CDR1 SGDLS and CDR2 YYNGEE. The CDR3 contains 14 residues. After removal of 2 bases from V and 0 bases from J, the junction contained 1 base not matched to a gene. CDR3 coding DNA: TGTGCCAGCAGCGTTAGCGGGGCCTCCTACGAGCAGTACTTC. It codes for CASSVSGASYEQYF.

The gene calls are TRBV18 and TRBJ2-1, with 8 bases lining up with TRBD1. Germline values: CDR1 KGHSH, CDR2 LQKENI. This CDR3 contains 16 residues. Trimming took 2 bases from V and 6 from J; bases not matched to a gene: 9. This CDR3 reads CASSPNWDRPFNEQFF. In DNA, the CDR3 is TGTGCCAGCTCACCAAACTGGGACAGGCCCTTCAATGAGCAGTTCTTC.

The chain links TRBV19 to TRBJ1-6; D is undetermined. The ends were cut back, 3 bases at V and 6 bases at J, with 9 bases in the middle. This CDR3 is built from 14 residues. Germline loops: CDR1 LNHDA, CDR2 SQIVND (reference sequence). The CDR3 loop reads CASSIGEGNSPLHF. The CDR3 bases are TGTGCCAGTAGTATCGGGGAGGGTAATTCACCCCTCCACTTT.

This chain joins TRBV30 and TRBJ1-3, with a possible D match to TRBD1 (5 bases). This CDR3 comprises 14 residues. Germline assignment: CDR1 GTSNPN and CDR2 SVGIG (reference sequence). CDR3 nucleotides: TGTGCTCGGGAAGCGGGGGTTACTGGAAACACCATATATTTT. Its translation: CAREAGVTGNTIYF.

CDR3 nucleotides: TGCAGCGAGACGAAAGGGGGCGGCACTGAAGCTTTCTTT. Residues: CSETKGGGTEAFF. The chain employs TRBV29-1 and TRBJ1-1, with 7 bases lining up with TRBD1. Per germline, CDR1 SQVTM and CDR2 ANQGSEA. The CDR3 sequence is 13 residues long. Trimming cost V 7 bases and J 4 bases; bases outside gene matches: 9.

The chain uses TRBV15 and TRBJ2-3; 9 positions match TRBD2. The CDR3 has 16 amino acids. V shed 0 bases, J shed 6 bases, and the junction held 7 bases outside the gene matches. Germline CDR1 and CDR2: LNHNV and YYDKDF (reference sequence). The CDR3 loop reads CATSRDPAGGVDTQYF. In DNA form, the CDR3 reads TGTGCCACCAGCAGAGATCCGGCGGGAGGGGTTGATACGCAGTATTTT.

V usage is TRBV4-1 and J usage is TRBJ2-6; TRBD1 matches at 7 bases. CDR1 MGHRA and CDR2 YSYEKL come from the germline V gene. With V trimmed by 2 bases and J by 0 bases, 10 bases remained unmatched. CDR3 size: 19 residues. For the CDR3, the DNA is TGCGCCAGCAGCCAAAACCGGGACAGATTACGCTCTGGGGCCAACGTCCTGACTTTC. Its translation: CASSQNRDRLRSGANVLTF.

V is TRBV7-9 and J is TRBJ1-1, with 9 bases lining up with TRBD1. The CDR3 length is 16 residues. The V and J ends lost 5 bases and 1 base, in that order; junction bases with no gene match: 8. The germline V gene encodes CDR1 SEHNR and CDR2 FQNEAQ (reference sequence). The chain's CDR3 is CASSRSGGQGNTEAFF. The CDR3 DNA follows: TGTGCCAGCAGCCGCTCGGGGGGACAGGGGAACACTGAAGCTTTCTTT.

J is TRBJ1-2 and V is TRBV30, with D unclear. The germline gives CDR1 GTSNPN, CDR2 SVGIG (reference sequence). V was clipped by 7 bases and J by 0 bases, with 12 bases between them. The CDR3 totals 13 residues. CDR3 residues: CAYAPSPNYGYTF. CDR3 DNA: TGTGCCTACGCGCCTTCGCCTAACTATGGCTACACCTTC.

CDR3 in amino acids: CASRDRGQPYGYTF. The CDR3 region has the DNA TGTGCCAGCAGGGACAGGGGTCAGCCCTATGGCTACACCTTC. V usage is TRBV6-6 and J usage is TRBJ1-2, with TRBD1 identical over 9 bases. The CDR3 is 14 residues long. Germline V gene sequence: CDR1 MNHNY, CDR2 SVGAGI (reference sequence). V gave up 6 bases and J gave up 4 bases; unmatched junction bases: 6.

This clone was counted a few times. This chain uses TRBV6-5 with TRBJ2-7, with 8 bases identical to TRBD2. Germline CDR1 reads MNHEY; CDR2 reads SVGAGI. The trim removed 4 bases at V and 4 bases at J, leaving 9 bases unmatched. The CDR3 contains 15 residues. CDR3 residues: CASSSQAGAGYEQYF. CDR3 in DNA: TGTGCCAGCAGTTCGCAAGCGGGAGCGGGGTACGAGCAGTACTTC.

CDR3 amino acids: CASSSTTGGYLRSGEQFF. CDR3 in DNA: TGTGCCAGCAGCTCCACGACAGGGGGCTACCTACGTTCCGGTGAGCAGTTCTTC. The V gene is TRBV4-2, the J gene TRBJ2-1; TRBD1 agrees at 10 bases. This CDR3 has 18 amino acids. The V segment lost 5 bases and the J segment 9 bases; nucleotides outside the gene matches: 19. CDR1 is LGHNA, CDR2 YNFKEQ, per germline.

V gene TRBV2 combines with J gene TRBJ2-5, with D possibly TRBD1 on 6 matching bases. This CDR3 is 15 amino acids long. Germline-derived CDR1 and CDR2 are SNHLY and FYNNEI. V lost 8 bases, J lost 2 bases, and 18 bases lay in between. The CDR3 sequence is CASLRTADQQETQYF. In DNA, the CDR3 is TGTGCCAGCCTCCGGACAGCAGACCAACAAGAGACCCAGTACTTC.

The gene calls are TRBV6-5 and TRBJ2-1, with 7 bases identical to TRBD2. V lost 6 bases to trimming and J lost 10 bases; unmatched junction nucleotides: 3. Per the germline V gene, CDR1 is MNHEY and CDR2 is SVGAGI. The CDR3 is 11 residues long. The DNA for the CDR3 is TGTGCCAGCAGGCGGGAGAGGGAGCAGTTCTTC. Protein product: CASRREREQFF.

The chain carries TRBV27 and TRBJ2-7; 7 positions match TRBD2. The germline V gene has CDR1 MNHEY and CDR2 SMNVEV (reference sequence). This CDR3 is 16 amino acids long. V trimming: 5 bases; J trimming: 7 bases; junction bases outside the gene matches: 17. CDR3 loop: CASSPTSGNTIREQYF. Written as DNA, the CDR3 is TGTGCCAGCAGTCCGACCAGCGGGAACACAATTAGGGAGCAGTACTTC.

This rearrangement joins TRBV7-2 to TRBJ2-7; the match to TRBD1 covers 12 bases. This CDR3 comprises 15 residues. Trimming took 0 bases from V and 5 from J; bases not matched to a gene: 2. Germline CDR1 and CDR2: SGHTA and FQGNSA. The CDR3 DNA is TGTGCCAGCAGCTTAGCAGGGACAGGGGGCGACGAGCAGTACTTC. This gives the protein CASSLAGTGGDEQYF.

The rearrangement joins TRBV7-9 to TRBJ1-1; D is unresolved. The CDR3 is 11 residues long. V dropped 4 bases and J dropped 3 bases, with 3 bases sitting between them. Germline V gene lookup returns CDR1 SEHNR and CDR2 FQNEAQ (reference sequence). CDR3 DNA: TGTGCCAGCAGCTCGGACACTGAAGCTTTCTTT. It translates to CASSSDTEAFF.

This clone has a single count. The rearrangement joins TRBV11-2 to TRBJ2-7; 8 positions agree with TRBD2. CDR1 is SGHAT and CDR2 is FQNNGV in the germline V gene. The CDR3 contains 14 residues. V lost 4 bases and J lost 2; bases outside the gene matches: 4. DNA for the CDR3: TGTGCCAGCAGCTCCCGGACTAGCACCTACGAGCAGTACTTC. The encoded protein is CASSSRTSTYEQYF.

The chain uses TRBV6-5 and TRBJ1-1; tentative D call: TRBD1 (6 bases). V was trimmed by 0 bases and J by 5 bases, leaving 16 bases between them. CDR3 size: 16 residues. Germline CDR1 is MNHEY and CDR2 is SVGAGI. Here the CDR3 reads CASSYSVAGQGTEAFF. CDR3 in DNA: TGTGCCAGCAGTTACTCTGTAGCGGGGCAGGGGACTGAAGCTTTCTTT.

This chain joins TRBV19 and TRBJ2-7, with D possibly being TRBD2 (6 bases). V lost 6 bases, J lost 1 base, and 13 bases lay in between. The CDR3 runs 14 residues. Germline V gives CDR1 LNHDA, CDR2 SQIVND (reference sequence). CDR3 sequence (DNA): TGTGCCAGTAGCCAAAGGACTACATCCTACGAGCAGTACTTC. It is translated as CASSQRTTSYEQYF.

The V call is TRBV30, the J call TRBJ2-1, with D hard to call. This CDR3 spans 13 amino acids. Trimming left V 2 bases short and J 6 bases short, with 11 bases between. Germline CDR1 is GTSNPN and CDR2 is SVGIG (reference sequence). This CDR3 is CAWSPPVRNEQFF. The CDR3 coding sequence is TGTGCCTGGAGTCCCCCCGTTCGCAATGAGCAGTTCTTC.

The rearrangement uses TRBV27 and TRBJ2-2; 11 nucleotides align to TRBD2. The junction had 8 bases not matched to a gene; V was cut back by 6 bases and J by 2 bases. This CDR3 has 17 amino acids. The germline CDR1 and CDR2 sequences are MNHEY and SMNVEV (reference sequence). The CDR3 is CASSRSLAGGNTGELFF. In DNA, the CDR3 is TGTGCCAGCAGCCGTTCCCTAGCGGGAGGCAACACCGGGGAGCTGTTTTTT.

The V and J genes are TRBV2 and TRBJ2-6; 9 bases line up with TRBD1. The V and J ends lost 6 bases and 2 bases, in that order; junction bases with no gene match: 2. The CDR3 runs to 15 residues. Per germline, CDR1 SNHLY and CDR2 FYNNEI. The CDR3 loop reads CASRRTGAGANVLTF. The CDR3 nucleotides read TGTGCCAGCAGAAGGACAGGGGCTGGGGCCAACGTCCTGACTTTC.

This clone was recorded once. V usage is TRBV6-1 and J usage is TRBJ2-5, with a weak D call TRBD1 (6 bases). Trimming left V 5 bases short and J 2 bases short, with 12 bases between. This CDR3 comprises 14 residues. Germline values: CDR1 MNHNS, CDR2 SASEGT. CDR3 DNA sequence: TGTGCCAGCAGTCGGACAGAGCTTCAAGAGACCCAGTACTTC. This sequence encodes CASSRTELQETQYF.

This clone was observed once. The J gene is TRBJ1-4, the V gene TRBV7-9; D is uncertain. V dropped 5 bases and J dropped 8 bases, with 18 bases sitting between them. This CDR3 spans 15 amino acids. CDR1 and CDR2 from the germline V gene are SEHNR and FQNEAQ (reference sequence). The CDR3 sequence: CASSTDGIWEEKLFF. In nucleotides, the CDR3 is TGTGCCAGCAGCACGGACGGGATTTGGGAGGAAAAACTGTTTTTT.